The sequence of this TCR beta chain was determined in a study of identical twins. Germline V gene data show CDR1 as MNHEY and CDR2 as SMNVEV (reference sequence). V shed 7 bases and J 4 bases; nucleotides not matched to a gene: 4. This CDR3 comprises 14 residues. From the 5' RACE reads, TCRdb called clonotypes with MiXCR, one entry per CDR3 protein. The sample has about 200,000 distinct CDR3 sequences; more than 15% are singletons. The sample was also reused in another study, on T cells expressing NK-cell markers.

This receptor was taken from a woman under 30 in good health. The gene calls are TRBV27 and TRBJ2-1; TRBD2 matches 10 bases. Sequencing was carried out using CD8+ T cells sorted from blood. The CDR3 loop is CASTWTSGYNEQFF. CDR3 sequence (DNA): TGTGCCAGCACATGGACTAGCGGTTACAATGAGCAGTTCTTC.